Included here is one T cell receptor beta chain sequence, with context. No antigen is known for it. It has no much larger one-base neighbor in the sample; base qualities were not kept. The treatment or condition label on this specimen signifies: oral pan-JAK inhibitor, 5-10 mg twice daily. Peripheral blood and lesional scalp punch biopsies were obtained from patients with alopecia areata. After PBMCs were isolated by density centrifugation and stained for CD3, CD4 and CD8, a FACSAria was used to sort CD4+ and CD8+ T cells. The record originates from a study of CD8+ T cells in alopecia areata listed by TCRdb under 2018. Study-level background: Treated patients were enrolled in an open-label pilot trial of oral tofacitinib, 5 to 10 mg twice daily, for moderate-to-severe alopecia areata. TCRbeta CDR3 regions were amplified by immunoSEQ multiplex PCR with 35 Vbeta forward and 13 Jbeta reverse primers. The SALT score, which quantifies the percentage of affected scalp surface area, was used to measure disease severity in treated patients. The RNA source kit depended on sample type: the PAXgene miRNA kit for fixed scalp, the miRNeasy kit for PBMCs, and the RNeasy kit for mouse skin. In both human patients and the C3H/HeJ mouse model, the study applied high-throughput TCRbeta sequencing to look at T cell clonal expansion in alopecia areata. Scalp clonality was compared across normal scalp (n=4), patchy alopecia areata scalp (n=8), and alopecia totalis/universalis scalp (n=8). Tofacitinib was given for 6 to 18 months, followed by 6 months of follow-up off drug to assess delayed response and recurrence. Patients on tofacitinib were biopsied at baseline and after 4 and 24 weeks of treatment, and several of the patients also had a later scalp biopsy. On the human side, TCRbeta sequencing was run on scalp tissue and on sorted CD4+ and CD8+ peripheral blood T cells from healthy controls and from alopecia areata patients with either patchy or totalis/universalis disease. The paper as a whole reports these results and caveats: TCR sequences shared between patients were less clear than in mice, possibly partly because of HLA diversity in the patient population. During tofacitinib treatment, many expanded lesional clones stuck around in both scalp and blood, and this persistence may partly explain why relapse happens after treatment is stopped. Tofacitinib significantly decreased scalp clonality and the number of expanded CD8+ clones among the top 100 scalp clones. The treated cohort was small, with a single nonresponder, so links between baseline CD8+ expansion and response need larger studies. Unlike mouse skin, where gammadelta T cells dominate, normal human skin contains resident alphabeta T cells that get sequenced too, which complicates analysis of the scalp TCR repertoire. Compared with normal scalp, lesional scalp had higher clonality and more expanded CD8+ clones, particularly in alopecia totalis/universalis, a pattern that suggests antigenic drive.

V lost 5 bases and J lost 2 bases; the stretch between them is 15 bases long. The cysteine opens and the phenylalanine closes a CDR3 of 15 amino acids. The retained sequence is limited to the CDR3, 45 bases, with the frame set at the first base. The germline V gene gives CDR1 as SGHTA and CDR2 as FQGNSA. The library was built by means of the immunoSEQ multiplex PCR assay. To provide template for TCR sequencing, every sample had RNA extracted and reverse transcribed into cDNA. SuperScript III was used to make first-strand cDNA, primed with a 2:1 mix of oligo-dT and random hexamers. A synthetic immune receptor repertoire was used to gauge amplification bias, and whatever bias remained was removed computationally. Per the authors' processing: After raw reads were preprocessed to remove errors, the CDR3 was defined following IMGT conventions as running from the conserved cysteine to phenylalanine. Clonality was computed as 1 minus the Shannon entropy, with the entropy normalized by log2 of the number of productive unique TCRs. CD4 or CD8 identity of scalp clones was inferred by cross-referencing scalp TCRbeta sequences with sorted blood CD4 and CD8 repertoires. The immuneACCESS repertoire file appears here via TCRdb, limited to in-frame rearrangements. These files lack a portion of the clones; in checked studies, under half of the deficit traces to unresolved V genes, and the cause of the others is not known. V and J calls and clone size follow that table, whereas D and trimming were derived from the DNA. The sample includes about 270,000 clones, with about 60% observed a single time. 0.75% to 0.95% of the sample is held by the ten biggest clonotypes.

The rearrangement combines TRBV7-2 with TRBJ1-1; the D gene is perhaps TRBD1, from 5 matching bases. The sample was CD4+ T cells sorted from blood, taken at approximately week 52, from a patient treated with tofacitinib. The receptor was derived from a human donor with alopecia areata. This receptor carries the CDR3 CASSPRRRGNTEAFF. In nucleotide form, the sequence is TGTGCCAGCAGCCCGAGACGGAGGGGAAACACTGAAGCTTTCTTT.